This T cell receptor beta chain was observed in a study of blood T cells in healthy people across ages. Germline V gene lookup returns CDR1 MNHEY and CDR2 SVGEGT. The CDR3 extends over 12 amino acids. V lost 2 bases and J 6 bases, leaving 8 bases between the germline ends. The authors ran a second PCR of about 6 to 11 cycles using a sample-barcoded 5' primer and a J-beta primer mix. TCRdb used MiXCR to reprocess the 5' RACE reads, holding one entry per CDR3 protein. This sample yields around 580,000 distinct CDR3 sequences, of which 40% to 55% are seen a single time; approximately 23% belongs to the top ten.

The sample was blood. The sequence was obtained from a man aged 80 or over in good health. The chain couples TRBV6-2 or TRBV6-3 to TRBJ2-7; D is undetermined. CDR3 sequence (DNA): TGTGCCAGCAGTTACGGATTTGCCGAGCAGTACTTC. Residues: CASSYGFAEQYF.